This passage covers 23 T cell receptor beta chains from one sample sequenced in a study of T-cell reconstitution after alpha-beta-depleted transplantation in children (dated by TCRdb to about 2016). Libraries were prepared through PCR. Sequencing took place on an Illumina HiSeq 2500. Molecular barcoding was employed in the preparation of TCR libraries, with unique molecular identifiers being used to normalize TCRbeta repertoire quantification. Using fastp trimming at Q25 and MiXCR clonotype assembly, TCRdb reanalyzed the public sequencing data and kept in-frame beta chains. Each CDR3 protein appears once, grouped with its most common genes and DNA. The sample table records about 480,000 distinct CDR3 sequences; 12% of these occur just once. In total, the top ten clones hold roughly 5.4% of the sample. The specimen comprised PBMCs from the stem cell graft donor, sampled from the stem cell graft. These receptors all stem from a human donor who donated a stem cell graft to a child with combined immunodeficiency.

The gene calls are TRBV12-3 or TRBV12-4 and TRBJ2-7, with 9 bases that match TRBD2. The junction had 5 bases not matched to a gene; V was cut back by 6 bases and J by 2 bases. CDR3 size: 14 residues. The CDR3 sequence: CASRSSGETYEQYF. CDR3 in DNA: TGTGCCAGCAGGTCTAGCGGGGAGACCTACGAGCAGTACTTC.

The rearrangement links TRBV20-1 to TRBJ2-5; D might be TRBD2 (5 bases). This CDR3 contains 14 residues. The germline gives CDR1 DFQATT, CDR2 SNEGSKA (reference sequence). The V gene lost 2 bases and the J gene lost 5 bases, with 15 bases spanning the gap. This chain's CDR3 is CSARRDGVRETQYF. The CDR3 DNA follows: TGCAGTGCTAGAAGAGACGGGGTGCGGGAGACCCAGTACTTC.

This clonotype was counted at least ten times. The chain employs TRBV29-1 and TRBJ2-1, with 14 bases identical to TRBD2. Germline-derived CDR1 and CDR2 are SQVTM and ANQGSEA. The CDR3 is 19 amino acids. V gave up 0 bases and J gave up 6 bases; unmatched junction bases: 13. CDR3 nucleotide sequence: TGCAGCGTTGAAGATGCCGGACTAGCGGGAGGTAATCCGGGCAATGAGCAGTTCTTC. Protein sequence: CSVEDAGLAGGNPGNEQFF.

This clonotype turned up a few times. The V gene is TRBV12-3 or TRBV12-4, the J gene TRBJ2-7; the D gene is possibly TRBD1 (5 bases). V lost 5 bases to trimming and J lost 4 bases, with 6 bases between them. The CDR3 has 11 amino acids. CDR3 amino acids: CASSGAYEQYF. CDR3 bases: TGTGCCAGCAGTGGGGCATACGAGCAGTACTTC.

This chain links TRBV2 with TRBJ2-2, with D perhaps matching TRBD2 (5 bases). The V gene's germline CDR1 is SNHLY and CDR2 FYNNEI. Trimming cost V 0 bases and J 3 bases, with 11 bases left between them. There are 16 residues in the CDR3. Here the CDR3 reads CASSEAGDLYTGELFF. For the CDR3, the DNA is TGTGCCAGCAGTGAAGCGGGAGATCTTTACACCGGGGAGCTGTTTTTT.

The chain has TRBV27 and TRBJ2-3; D perhaps matches TRBD2 (5 bases). Germline CDR1 is MNHEY and CDR2 is SMNVEV (reference sequence). CDR3 size: 12 residues. V dropped 10 bases and J dropped 4 bases, with 12 bases sitting between them. The CDR3 nucleotides read TGTGCCACGGGTGTGAGGGCAGATACGCAGTATTTT. Translating gives CATGVRADTQYF.

There are a few counts of this clonotype. V gene TRBV10-3 combines with J gene TRBJ1-1; the match to TRBD1 covers 7 bases. The germline CDR1 and CDR2 sequences are ENHRY and SYGVKD. CDR3 length equals 15 residues. J lost 3 bases, V lost 10 bases, and 14 bases had no gene match. The CDR3 is CATTTAGGRYTEAFF. For the CDR3, the DNA is TGTGCCACCACTACGGCAGGGGGAAGGTACACTGAAGCTTTCTTT.

The chain couples TRBV6-5 to TRBJ2-5, with D possibly matching TRBD2 (6 bases). V was clipped by 2 bases and J by 6 bases, with 13 bases between them. Germline V lookup: CDR1 MNHEY, CDR2 SVGAGI. The CDR3 consists of 14 residues. The CDR3 spells CASSYNRGKQTQYF. For the CDR3, the DNA is TGTGCCAGCAGTTACAACCGCGGGAAACAGACCCAGTACTTC.

This clonotype has just a few counts. The rearrangement uses TRBV3-1 and TRBJ2-7; D uncertain. The ends were cut back, 0 bases at V and 0 bases at J, with 9 bases in the middle. Germline values: CDR1 LGHDT, CDR2 YNNKEL (reference sequence). This CDR3 has 15 amino acids. The CDR3 here is CASSQDWGSSYEQYF. The DNA of the CDR3 is TGTGCCAGCAGCCAAGATTGGGGATCCTCCTACGAGCAGTACTTC.

This CDR3 is CASSSQPFF. The CDR3 DNA follows: TGTGCCAGCAGCTCCCAGCCTTTCTTT. The chain links TRBV7-9 to TRBJ1-1; no clear D gene. The CDR3 covers 9 residues. Germline V gene sequence: CDR1 SEHNR, CDR2 FQNEAQ (reference sequence). V was trimmed by 4 bases and J by 12 bases, leaving 6 bases between them.

In its sample, this clonotype was seen a few times. The chain recombines TRBV9 with TRBJ1-1; TRBD1 agrees at 7 bases. V shed 3 bases and J 4 bases; nucleotides not matched to a gene: 9. Germline V gives CDR1 SGDLS, CDR2 YYNGEE. CDR3 size: 15 residues. CDR3 loop: CASSAYGTEGTEAFF. The CDR3 DNA reads as TGTGCCAGCAGCGCGTACGGGACAGAAGGCACTGAAGCTTTCTTT. Complete variable domain (other parts from reference TRBV9 and TRBJ1-1): DSGVTQTPKHLITATGQRVTLRCSPRSGDLSVYWYQQSLDQGLQFLIQYYNGEERAKGNILERFSAQQFPDLHSELNLSSLELGDSALYFCASSAYGTEGTEAFFGQGTRLTVV.

This clonotype has ten or more counts. This sequence joins TRBV9 and TRBJ2-4; D may correspond to TRBD1 or TRBD2 (5 bases each). Germline loops: CDR1 SGDLS, CDR2 YYNGEE. CDR3 size: 15 residues. V was pared by 2 bases and J by 0 bases, with 9 bases between. Here the CDR3 reads CASSVGPLAKNIQYF. The CDR3 DNA sequence: TGTGCCAGCAGCGTGGGACCTCTAGCCAAAAACATTCAGTACTTC.

V is TRBV12-3 or TRBV12-4 and J is TRBJ1-3; 7 bases fit TRBD1. V dropped 5 bases and J dropped 3; count of bases not matched to a gene: 4. The CDR3 spans 14 residues. CDR3 in amino acids: CASSLTGNGNTIYF. The CDR3 coding sequence is TGTGCCAGCAGTCTGACAGGGAATGGAAACACCATATATTTT.

This chain uses TRBV27 with TRBJ2-7; TRBD2 matches 8 bases. Per the germline V gene, CDR1 is MNHEY and CDR2 is SMNVEV (reference sequence). The CDR3 extends over 14 amino acids. J lost 4 bases, V lost 5 bases, and 7 bases had no gene match. The CDR3 bases are TGTGCCAGCAGTCGAGCGGGAGACTCGTACGAGCAGTACTTC. Translated: CASSRAGDSYEQYF.

This clonotype was seen more than once but under ten times. This chain uses TRBV29-1 with TRBJ2-5; 8 nucleotides line up with TRBD1. The CDR3 loop spans 14 amino acids. Germline CDR1 and CDR2: SQVTM and ANQGSEA. J was trimmed by 5 bases and V by 5 bases; bases with no gene match: 10. CDR3 nucleotides: TGCAGCGTTCAATGGTGGGACAGGCAGGAGACCCAGTACTTC. It is translated as CSVQWWDRQETQYF.

The chain combines TRBV29-1 with TRBJ1-3; D unresolved. Germline V gives CDR1 SQVTM, CDR2 ANQGSEA. The V and J ends lost 6 bases and 4 bases respectively, with 10 bases between them. The CDR3 totals 12 residues. CDR3 sequence reads: CSVMDGGNTIYF. In DNA, the CDR3 is TGCAGCGTCATGGACGGAGGAAACACCATATATTTT.

The chain combines TRBV11-2 with TRBJ2-7; D is ambiguous. V lost 2 bases to trimming and J lost 4 bases, with 9 bases between them. This CDR3 spans 13 amino acids. CDR1 and CDR2 (germline): SGHAT, FQNNGV. For the CDR3, the DNA is TGTGCCAGCAGCTTAAGGGCCCCTTACGAGCAGTACTTC. It specifies CASSLRAPYEQYF. The whole variable domain, remainder taken from reference TRBV11-2 and TRBJ2-7, is EAGVAQSPRYKIIEKRQSVAFWCNPISGHATLYWYQQILGQGPKLLIQFQNNGVVDDSQLPKDRFSAERLKGVDSTLKIQPAKLEDSAVYLCASSLRAPYEQYFGPGTRLTVT.

This chain links TRBV3-1 with TRBJ2-3; TRBD2 might be the D (5 bases). The V gene lost 1 base and the J gene lost 0 bases, with 11 bases spanning the gap. CDR1 is LGHDT and CDR2 is YNNKEL in the germline V gene (reference sequence). This CDR3 has 16 amino acids. The CDR3 DNA reads TGTGCCAGCAGCCAAGCTAAGTGGACTAGCACAGATACGCAGTATTTT. Translated: CASSQAKWTSTDTQYF.

This clonotype has only a few counts. V is TRBV5-4 and J is TRBJ2-2; 10 nucleotides match TRBD1. In germline, CDR1 is SGHNT, CDR2 YYREEE (reference sequence). V gave up 4 bases and J gave up 9 bases; unmatched junction bases: 15. This CDR3 spans 17 amino acids. This CDR3 is CASSLSYGTGDIRELFF. The DNA of the CDR3 is TGTGCCAGCAGCCTGTCTTACGGGACAGGGGACATCCGGGAGCTGTTTTTT.

This clonotype turned up a few times. This chain joins TRBV29-1 and TRBJ2-7; a weak D match, TRBD2 (5 bases). The CDR3 sequence is 16 residues long. Trimming removed 1 base from V and 7 bases from J, with 23 bases in between. Germline V gene data show CDR1 as SQVTM and CDR2 as ANQGSEA. DNA for the CDR3: TGCAGCGTTGAAGGAGGTCTTCTTGACGACCCGGGAGAGCAGTACTTC. Its protein is CSVEGGLLDDPGEQYF.

There are a few counts of this clonotype. V is TRBV20-1 and J is TRBJ2-5; the D gene could be TRBD1 or TRBD2 (5 bases each). Germline CDR1 and CDR2: DFQATT and SNEGSKA (reference sequence). The germline V and J ends were trimmed by 0 bases and 1 base, with 12 bases remaining between them. This CDR3 contains 15 residues. The CDR3 reads CSARDPAGAQETQYF. The CDR3 DNA reads as TGCAGTGCTAGAGATCCCGCCGGGGCCCAAGAGACCCAGTACTTC.

In its sample, this clonotype was seen many times. The chain recombines TRBV20-1 with TRBJ2-7; D is unresolved. Germline CDR1 is DFQATT and CDR2 is SNEGSKA (reference sequence). The germline V and J ends were trimmed by 5 bases and 3 bases, with 20 bases remaining between them. CDR3 length equals 15 residues. This chain's CDR3 is CSAPQIERPSYEQYF. CDR3 in DNA: TGCAGTGCTCCCCAGATTGAGCGTCCTAGCTACGAGCAGTACTTC.

This clonotype has more than one count but fewer than ten. The chain links TRBV20-1 to TRBJ2-5, with D possibly being TRBD1 (5 bases). With 7 bases removed from V and 4 bases from J, the gap between germline ends came to 13 bases. Per the germline V gene, CDR1 is DFQATT and CDR2 is SNEGSKA (reference sequence). The CDR3 consists of 12 residues. DNA of the CDR3: TGCAGTGGTCAGGGCGTGGGAGAGACCCAGTACTTC. Translated: CSGQGVGETQYF.